These T cell receptor beta chains were read from a single sample in a study of glioma-infiltrating T cells after dendritic cell vaccination. Here immunoSEQ multiplex PCR was the method, and the copy in TCRdb shows in-frame clones only, minus some. The table lists roughly 90,000 clones, around 86% of them singletons. Material: blood, obtained before dendritic cell vaccination. The receptor source for this set is a human donor with glioblastoma. Both conserved end residues are part of each CDR3. A D gene is named only where the DNA matches it firmly. For some rows the clone size is stated as once, few or many, or as a class when expanded; others skip it.

NA	TRBV5-1	TRBD1	TRBJ2-7	15	CASSLGDRVAYEQYF	TGCGCCAGCAGCTTGGGGGACAGGGTAGCCTACGAGCAGTACTTC
NA	TRBV19	TRBD1	TRBJ1-2	11	CASRTGAGYTF	TGTGCCAGTAGGACAGGGGCTGGCTACACCTTC
NA	TRBV30	TRBD2	TRBJ2-5	15	CAWSDWASGSLAQYF	TGTGCCTGGAGTGACTGGGCTAGCGGGAGCCTGGCCCAGTACTTC
NA	TRBV6-4	TRBD1	TRBJ2-3	14	CASSEWADRGTQYF	TGTGCCAGCAGTGAATGGGCCGACAGGGGTACGCAGTATTTT
NA	TRBV6-1	NA	TRBJ2-2	16	CASSERGHVNTGELFF	TGTGCCAGCAGTGAAAGGGGCCACGTGAACACCGGGGAGCTGTTTTTT
NA	TRBV19	NA	TRBJ1-1	14	CASSIRIVRTEAFF	TGTGCCAGTAGCATCAGGATCGTTAGAACTGAAGCTTTCTTT
NA	TRBV27	NA	TRBJ2-7	16	CASSLSRGALTYEQYF	TGTGCCAGCAGTCTTAGCAGAGGTGCTTTAACCTACGAGCAGTACTTC
NA	TRBV6-6	NA	TRBJ1-6	15	CASSYSGGYNSPLHF	TGTGCCAGCAGTTACTCGGGGGGGTATAATTCACCCCTCCACTTT
NA	TRBV6-5	NA	TRBJ2-3	15	CASSYSTLSTDTQYF	TGTGCCAGCAGTTACTCCACTCTTAGCACAGATACGCAGTATTTT
once	TRBV7-8	TRBD1	TRBJ2-7	15	CASSLVGQTTYEQYF	TGTGCCAGCAGCTTAGTGGGACAGACGACCTACGAGCAGTACTTC
NA	TRBV7-9	TRBD2	TRBJ2-7	14	CASSPTSGSYEQYF	TGTGCCAGCAGCCCGACTAGCGGCTCCTACGAGCAGTACTTC
NA	TRBV15	NA	TRBJ1-2	13	CATRVGRGYGYTF	TGTGCCACCAGAGTCGGGAGAGGCTATGGCTACACCTTC
NA	TRBV4-3	NA	TRBJ2-1	15	CASSHLEGGANEQFF	TGCGCCAGCAGCCACCTGGAGGGTGGGGCAAATGAGCAGTTCTTC
NA	TRBV11-2	NA	TRBJ1-5	14	CASSFTGGNQPQHF	TGTGCCAGCAGCTTTACTGGTGGCAATCAGCCCCAGCATTTT
NA	TRBV7-6	TRBD1	TRBJ1-5	16	CASSSSGTGGLQPQHF	TGTGCCAGCAGCTCATCCGGGACAGGGGGCCTTCAGCCCCAGCATTTT
NA	TRBV2	NA	TRBJ1-2	14	CASSEAGLFYGYTF	TGTGCCAGCAGTGAGGCAGGGCTGTTTTATGGCTACACCTTC
once	TRBV5-4	NA	TRBJ2-7	14	CASSRGLDTYEQYF	TGTGCCAGCAGCCGGGGACTGGATACCTACGAGCAGTACTTC
few	TRBV5-6	TRBD1	TRBJ1-2	15	CASSLDGQGIYGYTF	TGTGCCAGCAGCTTGGATGGACAGGGAATCTATGGCTACACCTTC
NA	TRBV4-2	NA	TRBJ2-7	15	CASSPSRGPSYEQYF	TGTGCCAGCAGCCCGAGTCGTGGTCCCTCCTACGAGCAGTACTTC
NA	TRBV5-4	NA	TRBJ2-3	14	CASSLVTDTDTQYF	TGTGCCAGCAGCTTGGTCACAGACACAGATACGCAGTATTTT
NA	TRBV29-1	NA	TRBJ1-2	12	CSVSRQNYGYTF	TGCAGCGTTTCCCGACAGAACTATGGCTACACCTTC
NA	TRBV7-9	TRBD1	TRBJ2-7	14	CASSFSGGGYEQYF	TGTGCCAGCAGCTTCTCAGGGGGCGGGTACGAGCAGTACTTC
NA	TRBV29-1	TRBD1	TRBJ1-1	15	CSAGTGVKGNTEAFF	TGCAGCGCAGGGACAGGGGTAAAGGGGAACACTGAAGCTTTCTTT
NA	TRBV2	NA	TRBJ2-3	15	CASGQPMSGTDTQYF	TGTGCCAGTGGACAGCCGATGTCTGGCACAGATACGCAGTATTTT
NA	TRBV27	TRBD1	TRBJ1-5	18	CASSSFLTGGGEDQPQHF	TGTGCCAGCAGTTCTTTCCTGACAGGGGGCGGCGAGGATCAGCCCCAGCATTTT
NA	TRBV5-6	TRBD1	TRBJ2-7	14	CASSMATGGHEQYF	TGTGCCAGCAGCATGGCGACAGGGGGGCACGAGCAGTACTTC
NA	TRBV7-2	TRBD2	TRBJ2-1	14	CASSFLAGGNEQFF	TGTGCCAGCAGCTTTCTAGCGGGGGGGAATGAGCAGTTCTTC
NA	TRBV29-1	TRBD1	TRBJ1-2	12	CSVWTGKEGYTF	TGCAGCGTGTGGACAGGGAAGGAAGGCTACACCTTC
NA	TRBV10-3	NA	TRBJ2-1	13	CAIRQDTNNEQFF	TGTGCCATCAGACAGGACACCAACAATGAGCAGTTCTTC
NA	TRBV6-1	NA	TRBJ1-3	12	CASRTGGNTIYF	TGTGCCAGCAGAACGGGGGGAAACACCATATATTTT
NA	TRBV5-6	NA	TRBJ1-1	14	CASSLEAGATEAFF	TGTGCCAGCAGCTTGGAGGCAGGGGCCACTGAAGCTTTCTTT